This T cell receptor beta chain emerged from a study of beta chain features in type 1 diabetes. Study overall: Patients looked much like healthy donors when it came to age, gender and cell yields. Findings and limits, study-wide: All four CD4+ subsets of Type 1 diabetes patients contained TCRB CDR3s that were moderately but significantly shorter. PCR might favor shorter templates, equally in patients and controls. For type 1 diabetes patients, VDJ junctions showed fewer insertions and more deletions.

The study reverse transcribed the entire isolated RNA, so it sequenced expressed TCRB transcripts. Using immunoSEQ multiplex PCR, the repertoire was profiled, and TCRdb retains in-frame clones only, with some absent. Among hundreds of thousands of clones listed, over 10% were seen once. V trimming: 10 bases; J trimming: 8 bases; junction bases outside the gene matches: 11. Germline V gives CDR1 SNHLY, CDR2 FYNNEI. The length of the CDR3 is 14 residues. This clone was observed a handful of times. Its antigen remains unidentified. The sequence was obtained from a man aged 18 to 30 with type 1 diabetes. The sequenced sample consisted of naive CD4+ T cells from blood. The chain carries TRBV2 and TRBJ1-6; 7 nucleotides align to TRBD1. CDR3 region: CATQTGIEDSPLHF. The DNA for the CDR3 is TGTGCCACACAGACAGGGATAGAGGATTCACCCCTCCACTTT.